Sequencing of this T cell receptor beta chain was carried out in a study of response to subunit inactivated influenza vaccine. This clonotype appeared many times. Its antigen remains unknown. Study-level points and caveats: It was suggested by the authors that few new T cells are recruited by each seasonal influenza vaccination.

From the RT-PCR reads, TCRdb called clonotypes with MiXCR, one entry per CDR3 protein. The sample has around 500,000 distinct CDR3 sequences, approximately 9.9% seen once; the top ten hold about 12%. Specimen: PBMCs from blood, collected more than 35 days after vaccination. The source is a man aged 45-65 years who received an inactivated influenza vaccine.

CDR3 in amino acids: CASSLGLEQFF. As DNA, the CDR3 is TGTGCCAGCAGTTTAGGCCTAGAGCAGTTCTTC. The genes are TRBV12-3 or TRBV12-4 and TRBJ2-1; D is ambiguous. With 1 base removed from V and 10 bases from J, the gap between germline ends came to 5 bases. CDR3 length: 11 residues.